The 31 T cell receptor beta chains below come from one sample, sequenced in a study of human T cells and chemical hapten exposure. TCRdb independently ran MiXCR on the RACE reads; one entry per CDR3 protein. The table lists approximately 82,000 distinct CDR3 sequences, approximately 10% of them singletons. Time point here: patch test 1, 2 weeks after DPC sensitization. Stated treatment: therapeutic diphenylcyclopropenone sensitization with weekly scalp DPC. This sample comprised whole blood, obtained in connection with sensitization to the hapten diphenylcyclopropenone (DPC). The receptors stem from a woman between 55 and 75 years old with alopecia areata. Some clones in this sample may be carry-over from other donors' samples.

The J gene is TRBJ2-3, the V gene TRBV9; no clear D. This CDR3 is 14 amino acids long. Germline lookup yields CDR1 SGDLS and CDR2 YYNGEE. Trimming removed 0 bases at V and 10 bases at J, with 15 bases between. CDR3 loop: CASSVETAGQSQYF. Here the CDR3 DNA reads TGTGCCAGCAGCGTAGAAACAGCTGGGCAGTCGCAGTATTTT.

The chain combines TRBV4-1 with TRBJ2-3; the match to TRBD2 covers 9 bases. The CDR3 covers 16 residues. Germline CDR1 and CDR2: MGHRA and YSYEKL. Losses at the gene ends were 1 base for V and 1 base for J; bases not matched to a gene: 3. The CDR3 DNA is TGCGCCAGCAGCCAAGTAGTAGCGGGGGGCACAGATACGCAGTATTTT. Translation: CASSQVVAGGTDTQYF.

The chain joins TRBV12-5 to TRBJ2-5; D uncertain. This CDR3 has 13 residues. Germline CDR1 is LGHNT and CDR2 is FRNRAP. Trimming cost V 8 bases and J 0 bases, with 10 bases left between them. The CDR3 spells CASIPTNQETQYF. The DNA of the CDR3 is TGTGCTAGTATCCCGACAAACCAAGAGACCCAGTACTTC.

This clonotype was counted many times. The rearrangement links TRBV28 to TRBJ2-5; tentatively, D is TRBD2 (6 bases). The CDR3 is made up of 13 amino acids. V dropped 7 bases and J dropped 4 bases, with 13 bases sitting between them. Germline V gene lookup returns CDR1 MDHEN and CDR2 SYDVKM. CDR3 bases: TGTGCCAGCATCCGCGGCGGGACAGAGACCCAGTACTTC. Encoded protein: CASIRGGTETQYF.

This rearrangement joins TRBV5-1 to TRBJ2-7; the match to TRBD2 covers 12 bases. V gave up 4 bases and J gave up 0 bases; unmatched junction bases: 5. The germline gives CDR1 SGHRS, CDR2 YFSETQ. The CDR3 sequence is 16 residues long. Written as DNA, the CDR3 is TGCGCCAGCAGCCCATCACTAGCGGGGGGCTCCTACGAGCAGTACTTC. Translating it yields CASSPSLAGGSYEQYF.

The V call is TRBV11-2, the J call TRBJ2-2; tentative D call: TRBD1 (6 bases). CDR1 SGHAT and CDR2 FQNNGV come from the germline V gene. This CDR3 contains 15 residues. Trimming cost V 5 bases and J 6 bases, with 16 bases left between them. CDR3 sequence: CASSNQLTGSGELFF. The CDR3 DNA is TGTGCCAGCAGCAATCAACTAACAGGGTCCGGGGAGCTGTTTTTT.

This clonotype has at least ten counts. V usage is TRBV7-6 and J usage is TRBJ2-7; 7 bases agree with TRBD2. The CDR3 length is 14 residues. Trimming removed 4 bases from V and 2 bases from J; junction bases left unmatched: 5. Germline V gene sequence: CDR1 SGHVS, CDR2 FNYEAQ. The CDR3 loop reads CASSSGGPTYEQYF. The CDR3 coding sequence is TGTGCCAGCAGCTCGGGGGGACCAACCTACGAGCAGTACTTC.

This clonotype came up many times. The chain is built from TRBV6-1 and TRBJ1-1, with TRBD1 matching 7 bases. The J segment lost 4 bases and the V segment lost 7 bases, leaving 6 bases of the junction unmatched. CDR1 is MNHNS and CDR2 is SASEGT in the germline V gene. The CDR3 loop spans 13 amino acids. The CDR3 DNA reads as TGTGCCAGCAAGCTTCAGGGGGGCACTGAAGCTTTCTTT. Its translation: CASKLQGGTEAFF.

The table lists this clonotype with many counts. V is TRBV7-8 and J is TRBJ2-5; a weak D match, TRBD2 (5 bases). The germline V gene encodes CDR1 SGHVS and CDR2 FQNEAQ. The CDR3 sequence is 13 residues long. V was cut by 4 bases and J by 0 bases, with 6 bases left in between. DNA of the CDR3: TGTGCCAGCAGCTCCGGGAACCAAGAGACCCAGTACTTC. Protein: CASSSGNQETQYF.

This chain joins TRBV6-2 or TRBV6-3 and TRBJ1-2; D remains unclear. Trimming removed 2 bases at V and 4 bases at J, with 14 bases between. The CDR3 covers 15 residues. The V gene's germline CDR1 is MNHEY and CDR2 SVGEGT. The CDR3 protein is CASSYVATTSYGYTF. The DNA for the CDR3 is TGTGCCAGCAGTTACGTGGCAACGACTAGCTATGGCTACACCTTC.

At least ten counts were recorded for this clonotype. This chain uses TRBV10-2 with TRBJ1-6; no definite D call. Looked up from germline, CDR1 is WSHSY and CDR2 is SAAADI. The CDR3 totals 16 residues. V dropped 0 bases and J dropped 4 bases, with 10 bases sitting between them. The CDR3 region is CASSESIGIYNSPLHF. The CDR3 nucleotides are TGCGCCAGCAGTGAGTCGATAGGGATTTATAATTCACCCCTCCACTTT.

The table lists this clonotype with many counts. V and J are TRBV5-1 and TRBJ1-6; 7 bases are a match to TRBD1. The CDR3 sequence is 13 residues long. Trimming at V came to 4 bases and at J to 5 bases, leaving 0 bases not matched to a gene. Germline CDR1 is SGHRS and CDR2 is YFSETQ. In DNA form, the CDR3 reads TGCGCCAGCAGCGGGACAGATAATTCACCCCTCCACTTT. Translated, it gives CASSGTDNSPLHF.

Points on this clonotype: One base away lies a much larger clone, so this may be a sequencing read error. The chain couples TRBV19 to TRBJ2-7; 9 bases map to TRBD1. Germline CDR1 reads LNHDA; CDR2 reads SQIVND (reference sequence). This CDR3 is built from 14 residues. DNA of the CDR3: TGTACCAGTAGTATACAGGGGGCGTCCTACGAGCAGTACTTC. The encoded protein is CTSSIQGASYEQYF. The variable domain in full, with the rest retrieved from reference TRBV19 and TRBJ2-7, is DGGITQSPKYLFRKEGQNVTLSCEQNLNHDAMYWYRQDPGQGLRLIYYSQIVNDFQKGDIAEGYSVSREKKESFPLTVTSAQKNPTAFYLCTSSIQGASYEQYFGPGTRLTVT.

This clonotype has only a few counts. An end of the junction does not agree with germline; a read error may underlie this. The chain employs TRBV7-2 and TRBJ1-2; D possibly corresponds to TRBD1 (6 bases). Per the germline V gene, CDR1 is SGHTA and CDR2 is FQGNSA. This CDR3 contains 12 residues. CDR3 in amino acids: CASSFLGQTSIF. In nucleotides, the CDR3 is TGTGCCAGCAGCTTTCTCGGACAGACATCAATTTTC.

This sequence joins TRBV5-1 and TRBJ2-1, with D unresolved. V was clipped by 0 bases and J by 8 bases, with 15 bases between them. The CDR3 has 15 amino acids. Germline V lookup: CDR1 SGHRS, CDR2 YFSETQ. The CDR3 region is CASSLVRPVSDEQFF. The CDR3 nucleotides read TGCGCCAGCAGCTTGGTGAGGCCTGTATCGGATGAGCAGTTCTTC.

This clonotype has ten or more counts. The chain has TRBV6-6 and TRBJ1-3; D is ambiguous. CDR1 is MNHNY and CDR2 is SVGAGI in the germline V gene (reference sequence). This CDR3 contains 16 residues. V lost 2 bases and J lost 0, with 11 bases in between. The DNA of the CDR3 is TGTGCCAGCAGTTACGGAGTACACGTCTCTGGAAACACCATATATTTT. Its translation: CASSYGVHVSGNTIYF.

The CDR3 nucleotides read TGTGCCAGCAGCCAAGACCCGGGACTAGCGGGGAGGCGGTCCTACGAGCAGTACTTC. Protein: CASSQDPGLAGRRSYEQYF. This chain links TRBV11-1 with TRBJ2-7; 13 bases are shared with TRBD2. Unmatched junction bases numbered 14, after V lost 5 bases and J lost 1 base. CDR3 length equals 19 residues. Germline CDR1 and CDR2: SGHAT and FQDESV (reference sequence).

This clonotype was detected ten times or more. The CDR3 DNA reads TGCGCCAGCAGTCTCACAGGGAGCGTTTGGGGCACTGAAGCTTTCTTT. Translation: CASSLTGSVWGTEAFF. V is TRBV5-1 and J is TRBJ1-1; TRBD1 might be the D (6 bases). Trimming took 5 bases from V and 4 from J, leaving 21 bases between them. The length of the CDR3 is 16 residues. Looked up from germline, CDR1 is SGHRS and CDR2 is YFSETQ.

The chain recombines TRBV5-1 with TRBJ1-1; D is undetermined. In germline, CDR1 is SGHRS, CDR2 YFSETQ. This CDR3 spans 15 amino acids. Trimming stripped 2 bases from V and 10 bases from J, with 21 bases between. This CDR3 is CASSFTREGLSGAFF. CDR3 in DNA: TGCGCCAGCAGCTTTACGCGGGAGGGATTATCCGGAGCTTTCTTT.

The chain employs TRBV11-2 and TRBJ1-6; D not certain. V was shortened by 4 bases and J by 7 bases, with 23 bases between the two germline ends. The germline CDR1 and CDR2 sequences are SGHAT and FQNNGV. This CDR3 has 18 residues. DNA of the CDR3: TGTGCCAGCAGCTCTGGGCAGATCCTCGGCGGCCTAAATTCACCCCTCCACTTT. Translating it yields CASSSGQILGGLNSPLHF. The variable domain in full, with the rest retrieved from reference TRBV11-2 and TRBJ1-6, is EAGVAQSPRYKIIEKRQSVAFWCNPISGHATLYWYQQILGQGPKLLIQFQNNGVVDDSQLPKDRFSAERLKGVDSTLKIQPAKLEDSAVYLCASSSGQILGGLNSPLHFGNGTRLTVT.

The V and J genes are TRBV7-8 and TRBJ2-7; TRBD1 is a possible D gene (6 bases). The germline V and J ends were trimmed by 5 bases and 2 bases, with 13 bases remaining between them. Germline lookup yields CDR1 SGHVS and CDR2 FQNEAQ. This CDR3 has 14 amino acids. CDR3 residues: CASSIRDTAYEQYF. CDR3 in DNA: TGTGCCAGCAGCATCCGGGACACAGCCTACGAGCAGTACTTC.

This clonotype was seen more than once but under ten times. This rearrangement joins TRBV5-1 to TRBJ1-4, with D possibly being TRBD1 (5 bases). Germline V gene lookup returns CDR1 SGHRS and CDR2 YFSETQ. The CDR3 extends over 15 amino acids. Trimming took off 0 bases at V and 6 bases at J, with 12 bases between the two ends. The CDR3 sequence is CASSLDPGLYEKLFF. The CDR3 region has the DNA TGCGCCAGCAGCTTGGACCCAGGGCTTTATGAAAAACTGTTTTTT.

The rearrangement links TRBV12-3 or TRBV12-4 to TRBJ1-1, with 7 bases lining up with TRBD1. The CDR3 runs to 14 residues. The ends lost 6 bases at V and 4 bases at J; junction bases unmatched: 8. The CDR3 DNA reads as TGTGCCAGCAGGACAGGGAGGTTTGGCACTGAAGCTTTCTTT. Encoded protein: CASRTGRFGTEAFF.

This clonotype was recorded many times. The chain is built from TRBV6-2 or TRBV6-3 and TRBJ2-5; TRBD2 is a possible D gene (6 bases). Germline V CDR1 and CDR2: MNHEY, SVGEGT. Trimming took off 0 bases at V and 1 base at J, with 9 bases between the two ends. This CDR3 has 15 amino acids. CDR3 DNA sequence: TGTGCCAGCAGTTACTCCTGGGACTTCCAAGAGACCCAGTACTTC. Amino acid sequence: CASSYSWDFQETQYF.

The chain employs TRBV7-9 and TRBJ1-4, with 7 bases aligning to TRBD1. The junction had 8 bases not matched to a gene; V was cut back by 2 bases and J by 8 bases. The CDR3 has 15 residues. Germline V gene sequence: CDR1 SEHNR, CDR2 FQNEAQ (reference sequence). Written as DNA, the CDR3 is TGTGCCAGCAGCTTATGGGTAGGGGGCTACGAAAAACTGTTTTTT. Protein: CASSLWVGGYEKLFF.

This clonotype appeared a few times. The gene calls are TRBV5-6 and TRBJ1-4; D not resolved. The CDR3 extends over 14 amino acids. V was cut by 4 bases and J by 9 bases, with 16 bases left in between. The germline CDR1 and CDR2 sequences are SGHDT and YYEEEE. CDR3 sequence reads: CASSRTGGLQKLFF. CDR3 nucleotides: TGTGCCAGCAGCAGGACGGGAGGGCTGCAAAAACTGTTTTTT. The full variable domain, with the rest looked up from reference TRBV5-6 and TRBJ1-4, is DAGVTQSPTHLIKTRGQQVTLRCSPKSGHDTVSWYQQALGQGPQFIFQYYEEEERQRGNFPDRFSGHQFPNYSSELNVNALLLGDSALYLCASSRTGGLQKLFFGSGTQLSVL.

Ten or more counts support this clonotype. As DNA, the CDR3 is TGTGCCAGCAGCCAATGGTTCGAGAGGGGAGGAGAAAAACTGTTTTTT. This sequence encodes CASSQWFERGGEKLFF. This chain joins TRBV3-1 and TRBJ1-4; a weak D match, TRBD1 (5 bases). V was cut by 2 bases and J by 8 bases, with 18 bases left in between. The CDR3 spans 16 residues. Germline-derived CDR1 and CDR2 are LGHDT and YNNKEL (reference sequence). Full variable domain (remainder filled in from reference TRBV3-1 and TRBJ1-4): DTAVSQTPKYLVTQMGNDKSIKCEQNLGHDTMYWYKQDSKKFLKIMFSYNNKELIINETVPNRFSPKSPDKAHLNLHINSLELGDSAVYFCASSQWFERGGEKLFFGSGTQLSVL.

This clonotype was seen repeatedly, ten times or more. The gene calls are TRBV18 and TRBJ1-2, with D unclear. Trimming shortened V by 2 bases and J by 6 bases, and 10 bases separated the two germline ends. From germline, CDR1 is KGHSH and CDR2 LQKENI. The CDR3 sequence is 13 residues long. CDR3 coding DNA: TGTGCCAGCTCACCAATATCGGGAGATGGCTACACCTTC. Translation gives CASSPISGDGYTF.

There are many counts of this clonotype. CDR3 in amino acids: CASSLEGALGANVLTF. DNA of the CDR3: TGTGCCAGCAGCTTAGAGGGGGCGCTCGGGGCCAACGTCCTGACTTTC. This chain uses TRBV7-2 with TRBJ2-6, with 7 bases that match TRBD1. CDR1 and CDR2 (germline): SGHTA, FQGNSA. The CDR3 loop spans 16 amino acids. V shed 1 base and J 4 bases; nucleotides not matched to a gene: 4.

Here the CDR3 reads CASSLRGADTQYF. The CDR3 DNA follows: TGTGCCAGTAGCTTGAGGGGCGCGGATACGCAGTATTTT. The chain couples TRBV19 to TRBJ2-3; D possibly matches TRBD1 or TRBD2 (5 bases each). V was cut by 6 bases and J by 6 bases, with 13 bases left in between. The CDR3 totals 13 residues. CDR1 LNHDA and CDR2 SQIVND come from the germline V gene (reference sequence).

The rearrangement uses TRBV6-1 and TRBJ2-3; 9 nucleotides match TRBD1. Germline values: CDR1 MNHNS, CDR2 SASEGT. The CDR3 spans 15 residues. V was clipped by 6 bases and J by 0 bases; unmatched bases: 4. The CDR3 DNA sequence: TGTGCCAGCAGATTAGGACAGGGGAGCACAGATACGCAGTATTTT. It specifies CASRLGQGSTDTQYF.